One sample yielded the 29 T cell receptor beta chains listed below, sequenced in a study of blood T cell repertoires in COVID-19. The data were produced by immunoSEQ multiplex PCR, yet TCRdb's version contains in-frame clones alone and is incomplete. The data contain 340,000 or so clones, about nine tenths of them singletons. The sequencing sample was made of peripheral blood. The origin of the receptors is a man aged 45 to 65 with active or convalescent COVID-19.

CDR3 loop: CASSAGTLGYTF. The CDR3, as DNA: TGTGCCAGCAGCGCCGGGACTTTGGGCTACACCTTC. V usage is TRBV5-4 and J usage is TRBJ1-2; possibly TRBD1 for D (5 bases). Deletions cut 4 bases from V and 8 bases from J, with 12 bases between. This CDR3 is built from 12 residues. The germline gives CDR1 SGHNT, CDR2 YYREEE (reference sequence).

The chain combines TRBV7-2 with TRBJ2-3, with no clear D. V lost 6 bases and J lost 1, with 11 bases in between. CDR3 length: 14 residues. Germline V gene lookup returns CDR1 SGHTA and CDR2 FQGNSA. The CDR3 here is CASSKDGGTDTQYF. The CDR3 region has the DNA TGTGCCAGCAGTAAAGACGGAGGCACAGATACGCAGTATTTT.

This chain joins TRBV27 and TRBJ2-1; TRBD2 matches 14 bases. Trimming took 5 bases from V and 1 from J; bases not matched to a gene: 7. This CDR3 is built from 18 residues. CDR1 is MNHEY, CDR2 SMNVEV, per germline (reference sequence). CDR3 region: CASSLRTSGRTSYNEQFF. The CDR3 coding sequence is TGTGCCAGCAGTCTCCGGACTAGCGGGAGGACTTCCTACAATGAGCAGTTCTTC.

This chain links TRBV11-2 with TRBJ1-3; D may be TRBD1 (5 bases). Trimming cost V 2 bases and J 8 bases, with 7 bases left between them. Germline values: CDR1 SGHAT, CDR2 FQNNGV. This CDR3 region has 12 residues. The CDR3 DNA reads TGTGCCAGCAGCTTACAGGGTTACACCATATATTTT. This translates into CASSLQGYTIYF.

The V and J genes are TRBV28 and TRBJ2-1; possibly TRBD1 for D (6 bases). Germline V gene lookup returns CDR1 MDHEN and CDR2 SYDVKM. CDR3 size: 13 residues. Trimming cost V 11 bases and J 1 base, with 12 bases left between them. Here the CDR3 reads CALGTPSYNEQFF. The CDR3 nucleotides read TGTGCCCTAGGGACACCTTCCTACAATGAGCAGTTCTTC.

This chain uses TRBV27 with TRBJ2-7; perhaps TRBD1 as D (6 bases). The V end lost 5 bases, the J end lost 4 bases, and 15 bases lay between the germline ends. CDR3 length: 14 amino acids. CDR1 is MNHEY, CDR2 SMNVEV, per germline (reference sequence). The CDR3 protein is CASSLSGTRYEQYF. The CDR3 DNA is TGTGCCAGCAGTCTGTCCGGGACAAGATACGAGCAGTACTTC.

The chain joins TRBV24-1 to TRBJ1-5, with D hard to call. This CDR3 comprises 13 residues. In germline, CDR1 is KGHDR, CDR2 SFDVKD. V lost 11 bases to trimming and J lost 4 bases, with 14 bases between them. The CDR3 DNA follows: TGTGCCAGCCCTGGAGGGCTTAATCAGCCCCAGCATTTT. This encodes CASPGGLNQPQHF.

The V call is TRBV19, the J call TRBJ2-2; 7 bases align to TRBD1. This CDR3 contains 16 residues. The V gene end was trimmed by 7 bases and the J gene end by 2 bases; junction bases not matched to a gene: 10. Per germline, CDR1 LNHDA and CDR2 SQIVND (reference sequence). CDR3 DNA sequence: TGTGCCAGTAATCGAGGGGGCGCAGATAACACCGGGGAGCTGTTTTTT. Translating gives CASNRGGADNTGELFF.

Concerning this clone itself: Within the sample, other DNA sequences also encode this same CDR3. The rearrangement uses TRBV7-2 and TRBJ1-5; D is uncertain. Trimming stripped 5 bases from V and 1 base from J, with 6 bases between. Germline loops: CDR1 SGHTA, CDR2 FQGNSA. The CDR3 consists of 13 residues. The CDR3, as DNA: TGTGCCAGCAGCCCGGGAAGCAATCAGCCCCAGCATTTT. Translation: CASSPGSNQPQHF. Full variable domain (rest looked up from reference TRBV7-2 and TRBJ1-5): GAGVSQSPSNKVTEKGKDVELRCDPISGHTALYWYRQSLGQGLEFLIYFQGNSAPDKSGLPSDRFSAERTGGSVSTLTIQRTQQEDSAVYLCASSPGSNQPQHFGDGTRLSIL.

The genes are TRBV30 and TRBJ2-7; 7 bases are shared with TRBD1. The germline CDR1 and CDR2 sequences are GTSNPN and SVGIG (reference sequence). The CDR3 loop spans 17 amino acids. V was pared by 3 bases and J by 0 bases, with 14 bases of the junction left unmatched. The CDR3 spells CAWRSLFTGTDSYEQYF. The DNA of the CDR3 is TGTGCCTGGAGGAGCCTGTTCACCGGGACAGACTCCTACGAGCAGTACTTC.

The chain links TRBV4-3 to TRBJ1-2, with D possibly being TRBD1 (5 bases). V lost 6 bases, J lost 8 bases, and 16 bases lay in between. Germline loops: CDR1 LGHNA, CDR2 YSLEER. The CDR3 length is 13 residues. The CDR3 spells CASRMTRREGYTF. CDR3 nucleotides: TGCGCCAGCAGGATGACTCGCAGGGAAGGCTACACCTTC.

The V call is TRBV19, the J call TRBJ1-6; 8 bases map to TRBD1. Per the germline V gene, CDR1 is LNHDA and CDR2 is SQIVND (reference sequence). V gave up 5 bases and J gave up 5 bases; unmatched junction bases: 5. This CDR3 region has 15 residues. The CDR3 here is CASSSQTGDNSPLHF. The CDR3 nucleotides are TGTGCCAGTAGTTCCCAGACAGGGGATAATTCACCCCTCCACTTT.

The rearrangement links TRBV5-1 to TRBJ1-2; D ambiguous. V was pared by 0 bases and J by 4 bases, with 10 bases between. CDR3 length: 14 residues. Germline V gene data show CDR1 as SGHRS and CDR2 as YFSETQ. The CDR3 reads CASSLGSDIYGYTF. The DNA for the CDR3 is TGCGCCAGCAGCTTGGGGTCAGACATCTATGGCTACACCTTC. Using reference TRBV5-1 and TRBJ1-2 for the parts outside the CDR3, the full variable domain is KAGVTQTPRYLIKTRGQQVTLSCSPISGHRSVSWYQQTPGQGLQFLFEYFSETQRNKGNFPGRFSGRQFSNSRSEMNVSTLELGDSALYLCASSLGSDIYGYTFGSGTRLTVV.

The chain employs TRBV30 and TRBJ2-3; 9 bases fit TRBD2. The CDR3 loop spans 15 amino acids. Germline lookup yields CDR1 GTSNPN and CDR2 SVGIG (reference sequence). V lost 7 bases and J lost 0; bases outside the gene matches: 8. CDR3 sequence (DNA): TGTGCCTCCCTAACTAGCGGGCAAAGCACAGATACGCAGTATTTT. It encodes CASLTSGQSTDTQYF.

The genes are TRBV5-6 and TRBJ1-2, with D perhaps matching TRBD1 (6 bases). The germline V and J ends were trimmed by 1 base and 0 bases, with 19 bases remaining between them. Germline V lookup: CDR1 SGHDT, CDR2 YYEEEE. There are 18 residues in the CDR3. CDR3 in DNA: TGTGCCAGCAGCTTGCGTCGGGACACCTTTTCGTCTAACTATGGCTACACCTTC. Translating gives CASSLRRDTFSSNYGYTF.

This clone was seen many times. The chain recombines TRBV4-1 with TRBJ1-5; D is unresolved. Germline CDR1 and CDR2: MGHRA and YSYEKL. Trimming left V 3 bases short and J 4 bases short, with 19 bases between. This CDR3 contains 17 residues. CDR3 in amino acids: CASSHGIGRAKNQPQHF. The CDR3 DNA reads TGCGCCAGCAGCCATGGGATTGGGAGAGCAAAGAATCAGCCCCAGCATTTT.

The chain has TRBV7-2 and TRBJ1-5, with D possibly TRBD1 on 6 matching bases. V was pared by 3 bases and J by 2 bases, with 11 bases between. Germline V gene lookup returns CDR1 SGHTA and CDR2 FQGNSA. The CDR3 extends over 15 amino acids. This CDR3 reads CASSFRDTRNQPQHF. CDR3 bases: TGTGCCAGCAGCTTCCGGGACACCCGCAATCAGCCCCAGCATTTT.

This clone has only one observation. The V gene is TRBV18, the J gene TRBJ1-2; D is uncertain. In germline, CDR1 is KGHSH, CDR2 LQKENI. The CDR3 has 16 residues. Deletions cut 3 bases from V and 0 bases from J, with 14 bases between. CDR3 DNA sequence: TGTGCCAGCTCACCTTATGGCAGTGCAGCTAACTATGGCTACACCTTC. Its protein is CASSPYGSAANYGYTF.

CDR3: CASSPRRGEHSGANVLTF. CDR3 in DNA: TGTGCCAGCAGCCCCCGCCGGGGGGAGCACTCTGGGGCCAACGTCCTGACTTTC. The chain has TRBV11-2 and TRBJ2-6; 7 bases align to TRBD2. CDR1 and CDR2 from the germline V gene are SGHAT and FQNNGV. This CDR3 region has 18 residues. Trimming cost V 5 bases and J 0 bases; bases outside gene matches: 10. Drawing the rest from reference TRBV11-2 and TRBJ2-6, the complete variable domain is EAGVAQSPRYKIIEKRQSVAFWCNPISGHATLYWYQQILGQGPKLLIQFQNNGVVDDSQLPKDRFSAERLKGVDSTLKIQPAKLEDSAVYLCASSPRRGEHSGANVLTFGAGSRLTVL.

The chain couples TRBV7-9 to TRBJ1-1; D gene uncertain. Germline assignment: CDR1 SEHNR and CDR2 FQNEAQ (reference sequence). This CDR3 region has 14 residues. V was shortened by 3 bases and J by 2 bases, with 10 bases between the two germline ends. For the CDR3, the DNA is TGTGCCAGCAGCTTTCGGAGTAGTAACACTGAAGCTTTCTTT. Its translation is CASSFRSSNTEAFF.

This clone was counted only a few times. The V and J genes are TRBV7-2 and TRBJ2-1, with D uncertain. The ends were cut back, 5 bases at V and 3 bases at J, with 23 bases in the middle. This CDR3 contains 18 residues. Germline values: CDR1 SGHTA, CDR2 FQGNSA. The CDR3 region is CASSPSKLRQLDYNEQFF. The CDR3 DNA is TGTGCCAGCAGCCCCAGCAAACTACGCCAACTTGACTACAATGAGCAGTTCTTC.

V gene TRBV3-1 (or the pseudogene TRBV3-2) combines with J gene TRBJ2-5, with D possibly matching TRBD2 (7 bases). Germline V gene data show CDR1 as LGHDT and CDR2 as YNNKEL (reference sequence). CDR3 length: 15 residues. V was cut by 4 bases and J by 5 bases, with 17 bases left in between. CDR3 bases: TGTGCCAGCAGCCCCATCAAGGGGGGGTCGGAGACCCAGTACTTC. This translates into CASSPIKGGSETQYF.

The rearrangement joins TRBV5-1 to TRBJ2-7, with D perhaps matching TRBD1 (6 bases). V dropped 5 bases and J dropped 2 bases, with 11 bases sitting between them. CDR3 size: 13 residues. Germline V gene sequence: CDR1 SGHRS, CDR2 YFSETQ. The CDR3 loop reads CASRRDTTYEQYF. The CDR3 nucleotides read TGCGCCAGCAGGAGGGACACCACCTACGAGCAGTACTTC.

The DNA for the CDR3 is TGCAGCGTTGATAGGGGGCCCTTAGGCACTGAAGCTTTCTTT. Residues: CSVDRGPLGTEAFF. J is TRBJ1-1 and V is TRBV29-1; 7 bases align to TRBD1. CDR1 is SQVTM and CDR2 is ANQGSEA in the germline V gene. The CDR3 runs to 14 residues. The junction had 8 bases not matched to a gene; V was cut back by 3 bases and J by 4 bases.

V usage is TRBV10-3 and J usage is TRBJ2-7, with D unclear. Trimming removed 3 bases at V and 1 base at J, with 13 bases between. Germline V gives CDR1 ENHRY, CDR2 SYGVKD. This CDR3 region has 15 residues. CDR3 nucleotides: TGTGCCATCAGTGATGTACTTGAATCTTCCTACGAGCAGTACTTC. This encodes CAISDVLESSYEQYF.

The chain uses TRBV29-1 and TRBJ2-5; 8 bases are shared with TRBD1. The CDR3 covers 14 residues. V shed 6 bases, J shed 1 base, and the junction held 7 bases outside the gene matches. Germline V lookup: CDR1 SQVTM, CDR2 ANQGSEA. CDR3 nucleotides: TGCAGCGTCATACCGGACAGGGTCCAAGAGACCCAGTACTTC. Its protein product is CSVIPDRVQETQYF. Using reference TRBV29-1 and TRBJ2-5 for the parts outside the CDR3, the full variable domain is SAVISQKPSRDICQRGTSLTIQCQVDSQVTMMFWYRQQPGQSLTLIATANQGSEATYESGFVIDKFPISRPNLTFSTLTVSNMSPEDSSIYLCSVIPDRVQETQYFGPGTRLLVL.

The V and J genes are TRBV9 and TRBJ2-7, with 14 positions matching TRBD2. Germline V gene lookup returns CDR1 SGDLS and CDR2 YYNGEE. This CDR3 region has 17 residues. V lost 0 bases and J lost 4; bases outside the gene matches: 6. The CDR3 DNA is TGTGCCAGCAGCGTAGGGACTAGCGGGAGGCCGGGGTACGAGCAGTACTTC. Protein sequence: CASSVGTSGRPGYEQYF.

The rearrangement uses TRBV11-2 and TRBJ2-1; 10 bases align to TRBD2. The CDR3 extends over 15 amino acids. Losses at the gene ends were 5 bases for V and 3 bases for J; bases not matched to a gene: 4. From germline, CDR1 is SGHAT and CDR2 FQNNGV. CDR3 sequence reads: CASSKLAGSYNEQFF. CDR3 DNA: TGTGCCAGCAGCAAACTAGCGGGAAGCTACAATGAGCAGTTCTTC.

The chain is built from TRBV19 and TRBJ2-1, with 12 bases fitting TRBD2. V lost 4 bases and J lost 7; bases outside the gene matches: 8. The CDR3 is 16 residues long. Germline lookup yields CDR1 LNHDA and CDR2 SQIVND (reference sequence). CDR3 DNA sequence: TGTGCCAGTAGTAGGAAGACTAGCGGGGGCCTGAATGAGCAGTTCTTC. Its translation is CASSRKTSGGLNEQFF.